This TCR beta chain was captured by sequencing in a study of cytomegalovirus exposure and HLA in healthy donors. Germline assignment: CDR1 MNHEY and CDR2 SMNVEV (reference sequence). This CDR3 has 16 amino acids. V was clipped by 8 bases and J by 2 bases; unmatched bases: 12. PCR primers comprised 60 Vbeta and 13 Jbeta primers. Sequencing was performed with immunoSEQ multiplex PCR; in TCRdb, only in-frame clones are kept and a portion is missing. The repertoire consists of around 180,000 clones, with about 84% occurring once and the leading ten covering around 4.9%. Study-wide results and caveats: Other equally common chains were less clonally expanded than HLA-associated TCR beta chains, a later analysis showed. Several of the most significant clusters appeared, in a later analysis, to be linked to common viral pathogens.

Points on this clone: Its antigen remains unidentified.

The rearrangement links TRBV27 to TRBJ1-1; 9 bases match TRBD1. The TCR sequence derives from a man younger than 30 in good health and CMV-seronegative. Specimen: PBMCs. As DNA, the CDR3 is TGTGCCAGCCGACGGAAGCCGACAGGGGGAAACACTGAAGCTTTCTTT. Translating gives CASRRKPTGGNTEAFF.